Below are 26 T cell receptor beta chains sequenced from a single sample in a study of T cell responses to AZD1222 COVID-19 vaccine. Only in-frame clones appear in the TCRdb table, and some are missing; sequencing was by immunoSEQ multiplex PCR. The data show roughly 170,000 clones, approximately 94% seen once. The specimen comprised peripheral blood, sampled 28 days after the second AZD1222 dose. The receptors shown here come from an adult who received the AZD1222 COVID-19 vaccine.

The chain employs TRBV5-6 and TRBJ1-5; D gene uncertain. This CDR3 has 14 amino acids. Looked up from germline, CDR1 is SGHDT and CDR2 is YYEEEE. V lost 3 bases to trimming and J lost 7 bases, with 14 bases between them. The DNA for the CDR3 is TGTGCCAGCAGCTCGGACGGTAAAGTACAGCCCCAGCATTTT. Amino acids: CASSSDGKVQPQHF.

The chain joins TRBV6-1 to TRBJ2-1; D is perhaps TRBD2 (5 bases). Germline values: CDR1 MNHNS, CDR2 SASEGT. The CDR3 contains 14 residues. V lost 3 bases and J lost 4, with 10 bases in between. This CDR3 reads CASSDRERYNEQFF. In DNA form, the CDR3 reads TGTGCCAGCAGTGACCGCGAGCGGTACAATGAGCAGTTCTTC.

The V gene is TRBV9, the J gene TRBJ2-3; weak D call: TRBD2 (6 bases). Trimming stripped 0 bases from V and 10 bases from J, with 18 bases between. Germline lookup yields CDR1 SGDLS and CDR2 YYNGEE. This CDR3 has 15 residues. The CDR3 nucleotides read TGTGCCAGCAGCGTAGAGGCGGGACGTTTGGATGCGCAGTATTTT. It codes for CASSVEAGRLDAQYF. The entire variable domain, with the rest obtained from reference TRBV9 and TRBJ2-3, is as follows: DSGVTQTPKHLITATGQRVTLRCSPRSGDLSVYWYQQSLDQGLQFLIQYYNGEERAKGNILERFSAQQFPDLHSELNLSSLELGDSALYFCASSVEAGRLDAQYFGPGTRLTVL.

This clone was observed a few times. The chain couples TRBV9 to TRBJ2-6; D not resolved. CDR3 length equals 15 residues. V shed 0 bases and J shed 0 bases, with 4 bases lying between them. Germline V CDR1 and CDR2: SGDLS, YYNGEE. The CDR3 DNA follows: TGTGCCAGCAGCGTAGGGGGCTCTGGGGCCAACGTCCTGACTTTC. Translating it yields CASSVGGSGANVLTF.

This chain joins TRBV6-2 or TRBV6-3 and TRBJ2-1; either TRBD1 or TRBD2 may fit D (6 bases each). This CDR3 has 13 amino acids. V was pared by 1 base and J by 8 bases, with 9 bases between. Germline V CDR1 and CDR2: MNHEY, SVGEGT. The CDR3 nucleotides are TGTGCCAGCAGTTACTGGGGGGCGCATGAGCAGTTCTTC. This encodes CASSYWGAHEQFF.

The chain recombines TRBV4-1 with TRBJ2-7, with a weak D call TRBD1 (5 bases). Germline V gene lookup returns CDR1 MGHRA and CDR2 YSYEKL. CDR3 length: 14 amino acids. V was trimmed by 0 bases and J by 6 bases, leaving 12 bases between them. CDR3 DNA sequence: TGCGCCAGCAGCCAAGACCAAGGGGCTGGCGAGCAGTACTTC. As protein: CASSQDQGAGEQYF.

This chain joins TRBV5-8 and TRBJ2-5, with 8 bases identical to TRBD1. The germline V gene has CDR1 SGHTS and CDR2 YDEGEE. With 1 base clipped from V and 2 bases from J, the junction kept 10 bases outside the gene matches. The CDR3 sequence is 17 residues long. Written as DNA, the CDR3 is TGTGCCAGCAGCTTGATGCGACAGGGGATGCGGCAAGAGACCCAGTACTTC. It specifies CASSLMRQGMRQETQYF.

The V call is TRBV19, the J call TRBJ1-6; TRBD1 is a possible D gene (5 bases). Germline CDR1 LNHDA, CDR2 SQIVND (reference sequence). This CDR3 contains 14 residues. Trimming took off 6 bases at V and 3 bases at J, with 9 bases between the two ends. CDR3 coding DNA: TGTGCCAGTAGGACAGACCTCTATAATTCACCCCTCCACTTT. Translation gives CASRTDLYNSPLHF.

The chain joins TRBV5-4 to TRBJ2-1; TRBD2 agrees at 8 bases. CDR3 size: 15 residues. V lost 3 bases and J lost 3; bases outside the gene matches: 5. CDR1 and CDR2 (germline): SGHNT, YYREEE (reference sequence). This chain's CDR3 is CASSWEREYYNEQFF. CDR3 DNA: TGTGCCAGCAGCTGGGAGCGGGAGTACTACAATGAGCAGTTCTTC. Together with reference TRBV5-4 and TRBJ2-1, the CDR3 gives the full variable domain: ETGVTQSPTHLIKTRGQQVTLRCSSQSGHNTVSWYQQALGQGPQFIFQYYREEENGRGNFPPRFSGLQFPNYSSELNVNALELDDSALYLCASSWEREYYNEQFFGPGTRLTVL.

The genes are TRBV24-1 and TRBJ1-3; 9 bases map to TRBD1. V dropped 4 bases and J dropped 1; count of bases not matched to a gene: 4. Germline CDR1 is KGHDR and CDR2 is SFDVKD. CDR3 length equals 16 residues. The CDR3 DNA reads TGTGCCACCAGTGACTACGGACAGGGGTCTGGAAACACCATATATTTT. It codes for CATSDYGQGSGNTIYF.

The DNA for the CDR3 is TGTGCCAGCAGTCCGCGGGGCACGTCGCAGGAAAAACTGTTTTTT. This codes for CASSPRGTSQEKLFF. This chain uses TRBV6-6 with TRBJ1-4; maybe TRBD1 (5 bases). Germline-derived CDR1 and CDR2 are MNHNY and SVGAGI (reference sequence). The V and J ends lost 5 bases and 8 bases respectively, with 18 bases between them. This CDR3 is 15 amino acids long.

The chain links TRBV12-3 or TRBV12-4 to TRBJ2-1; D might be TRBD2 (5 bases). The CDR3 contains 13 residues. Trimming shortened V by 0 bases and J by 10 bases, and 10 bases separated the two germline ends. Here the CDR3 reads CASSLALRAEQFF. The CDR3 coding sequence is TGTGCCAGCAGTTTAGCTTTGAGGGCGGAGCAGTTCTTC.

The J gene is TRBJ1-4, the V gene TRBV19, with 8 bases matching TRBD1. The CDR3 extends over 16 amino acids. With V trimmed by 4 bases and J by 0 bases, 4 bases remained unmatched. The germline V gene has CDR1 LNHDA and CDR2 SQIVND (reference sequence). The CDR3 reads CASSTPGQATNEKLFF. The CDR3 region has the DNA TGTGCCAGTAGTACTCCGGGACAGGCAACTAATGAAAAACTGTTTTTT.

Here the CDR3 DNA reads TGTGCCAGCAGCCAAGATCCAGGGGGCAGGGGAAACACCATATATTTT. Translating it yields CASSQDPGGRGNTIYF. V usage is TRBV14 and J usage is TRBJ1-3; 8 bases agree with TRBD1. CDR3 size: 16 residues. CDR1 SGHDN and CDR2 FVKESK come from the germline V gene. J was trimmed by 4 bases and V by 0 bases; bases with no gene match: 5.

This rearrangement joins TRBV19 to TRBJ2-4, with no clear D. V was shortened by 3 bases and J by 1 base, with 13 bases between the two germline ends. CDR1 LNHDA and CDR2 SQIVND come from the germline V gene (reference sequence). The CDR3 length is 16 residues. The CDR3 protein is CASSINGRMAKNIQYF. DNA of the CDR3: TGTGCCAGTAGTATTAATGGGCGGATGGCCAAAAACATTCAGTACTTC.

The chain is built from TRBV7-8 and TRBJ1-2, with D maybe TRBD1 (5 bases). The CDR3 covers 18 residues. CDR1 and CDR2 from the germline V gene are SGHVS and FQNEAQ. Trimming cost V 2 bases and J 7 bases, with 26 bases left between them. CDR3 DNA sequence: TGTGCCAGCAGCTTAAAAAGAGTGACGGGACCCGCCAAAGGTGGCTACACCTTC. This encodes CASSLKRVTGPAKGGYTF. Combining the CDR3 with reference TRBV7-8 and TRBJ1-2 gives the whole variable domain GAGVSQSPRYKVAKRGQDVALRCDPISGHVSLFWYQQALGQGPEFLTYFQNEAQLDKSGLPSDRFFAERPEGSVSTLKIQRTQQEDSAVYLCASSLKRVTGPAKGGYTFGSGTRLTVV.

The chain recombines TRBV21-1 with TRBJ1-5. TRBV21-1 constitutes a pseudogene. CDR3 length equals 15 residues. The CDR3 DNA reads as TGTGCCAGCAGCAATTGCGGGAAATACAATCAGCCCCAGCATTTT. It is translated as CASSNCGKYNQPQHF.

The V gene is TRBV6-2 or TRBV6-3, the J gene TRBJ2-7; possible D gene TRBD2, 5 bases. Between the trimmed V and J ends, which lost 2 bases and 4 bases, there was a span of 18 bases. The CDR3 extends over 16 amino acids. Germline loops: CDR1 MNHEY, CDR2 SVGEGT. CDR3 nucleotide sequence: TGTGCCAGCAGTTACCAGGACTTCTGGACCATATACGAGCAGTACTTC. Translation gives CASSYQDFWTIYEQYF.

The V and J genes are TRBV6-5 and TRBJ1-4, with 7 bases identical to TRBD1. This CDR3 has 13 amino acids. With V trimmed by 9 bases and J by 6 bases, 7 bases remained unmatched. Germline CDR1 is MNHEY and CDR2 is SVGAGI. CDR3 sequence: CASRDSPHEKLFF. CDR3 in DNA: TGTGCCAGTCGGGACAGCCCTCATGAAAAACTGTTTTTT.

CDR3 loop: CASSPGTGYVRTEAFF. The CDR3 DNA reads TGTGCCAGCAGCCCTGGGACAGGGTATGTTAGGACTGAAGCTTTCTTT. The chain combines TRBV6-2 or TRBV6-3 with TRBJ1-1; 9 nucleotides match TRBD1. J was trimmed by 5 bases and V by 6 bases; bases with no gene match: 13. The CDR3 totals 16 residues. The germline V gene has CDR1 MNHEY and CDR2 SVGEGT.

The chain is built from TRBV4-3 and TRBJ2-3; no firm D call. Deletions cut 1 base from V and 0 bases from J, with 20 bases between. The germline CDR1 and CDR2 sequences are LGHNA and YSLEER. CDR3 size: 19 residues. The chain's CDR3 is CASSQVVRPTTISTDTQYF. The CDR3 DNA reads TGCGCCAGCAGCCAAGTCGTGCGACCGACAACAATTAGCACAGATACGCAGTATTTT.

V gene TRBV5-8 combines with J gene TRBJ1-1; TRBD1 is a possible D gene (6 bases). Germline V CDR1 and CDR2: SGHTS, YDEGEE. Trimming cost V 4 bases and J 5 bases, with 18 bases left between them. The CDR3 runs to 15 residues. CDR3 amino acids: CASSPRPRGWTEAFF. The CDR3 DNA reads as TGTGCCAGCAGCCCGAGACCCAGGGGTTGGACTGAAGCTTTCTTT.

This clone was seen more than once but under ten times. This chain links TRBV5-6 with TRBJ1-5; D is unresolved. The CDR3 is 14 amino acids. The germline CDR1 and CDR2 sequences are SGHDT and YYEEEE. Trimming shortened V by 0 bases and J by 3 bases, and 7 bases separated the two germline ends. Here the CDR3 reads CASSLAQLNQPQHF. The CDR3 region has the DNA TGTGCCAGCAGCTTGGCACAGCTCAATCAGCCCCAGCATTTT.

Here the CDR3 DNA reads TGTGCCAGTAGTATCAGACAGGGCCGTAACTATGGCTACACCTTC. Its translation is CASSIRQGRNYGYTF. The V gene is TRBV19, the J gene TRBJ1-2, with 7 bases fitting TRBD1. The V and J ends lost 3 bases and 1 base, in that order; junction bases with no gene match: 5. The germline CDR1 and CDR2 sequences are LNHDA and SQIVND (reference sequence). This CDR3 spans 15 amino acids.

This sequence joins TRBV7-9 and TRBJ2-2, with D tentatively TRBD1 (5 bases). Germline V gene data show CDR1 as SEHNR and CDR2 as FQNEAQ (reference sequence). The CDR3 consists of 15 residues. Trimming stripped 4 bases from V and 3 bases from J, with 12 bases between. Written as DNA, the CDR3 is TGTGCCAGCAGCTCTGGGGCAGGGTACACCGGGGAGCTGTTTTTT. Translated: CASSSGAGYTGELFF.

CDR3 bases: TGTGCCAGCATGTTAGCGGAGACCTCCTACAATGAGCAGTTCTTC. This encodes CASMLAETSYNEQFF. The gene calls are TRBV28 and TRBJ2-1; TRBD2 might be the D (6 bases). Trimming shortened V by 7 bases and J by 0 bases, and 13 bases separated the two germline ends. Germline-derived CDR1 and CDR2 are MDHEN and SYDVKM. The CDR3 contains 15 residues.